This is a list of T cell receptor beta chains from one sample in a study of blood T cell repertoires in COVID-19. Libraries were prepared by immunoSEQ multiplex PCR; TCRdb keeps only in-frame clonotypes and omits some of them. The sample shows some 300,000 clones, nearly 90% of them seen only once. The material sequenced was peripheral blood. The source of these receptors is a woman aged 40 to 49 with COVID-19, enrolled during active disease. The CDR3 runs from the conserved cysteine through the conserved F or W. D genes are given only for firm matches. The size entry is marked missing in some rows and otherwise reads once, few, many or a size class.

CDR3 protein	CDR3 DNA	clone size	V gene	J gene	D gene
CASSPRQGAYNEQFF	TGTGCCAGTAGTCCCCGGCAGGGTGCCTACAATGAGCAGTTCTTC	NA	TRBV19	TRBJ2-1	NA
CASSEVGQGAETQYF	TGTGCCAGCAGCGAGGTAGGACAGGGAGCGGAGACCCAGTACTTC	NA	TRBV5-6	TRBJ2-5	TRBD1
CASSLYRVSGGSYNEQFF	TGTGCCAGCAGTTTATATCGGGTTAGCGGGGGCTCCTACAATGAGCAGTTCTTC	NA	TRBV27	TRBJ2-1	TRBD2
CASLMGGNNEQFF	TGTGCCTCACTCATGGGGGGGAACAATGAGCAGTTCTTC	NA	TRBV28	TRBJ2-1	TRBD2
CSALDRGEKLFF	TGCAGCGCCCTCGACAGGGGAGAAAAACTGTTTTTT	NA	TRBV29-1	TRBJ1-4	TRBD1
CASTTAYEQYF	TGTGCCAGCACTACGGCCTACGAGCAGTACTTC	NA	TRBV28	TRBJ2-7	NA
CATKRGDTQYF	TGTGCCACCAAAAGAGGAGATACGCAGTATTTT	NA	TRBV24-1	TRBJ2-3	NA
CSANRDSSYNEQFF	TGCAGCGCTAATCGGGACAGTTCCTACAATGAGCAGTTCTTC	NA	TRBV29-1	TRBJ2-1	TRBD1
CASSLGGGIEQYF	TGTGCCAGCAGCTTAGGAGGAGGGATCGAGCAGTACTTC	NA	TRBV11-2	TRBJ2-7	NA
CASSDRTGLTYGYTF	TGTGCCAGTAGTGATCGGACAGGGCTCACCTATGGCTACACCTTC	NA	TRBV19	TRBJ1-2	TRBD1
CASSLGQGRFAETQYF	TGTGCTAGCAGCTTGGGACAGGGCAGGTTCGCGGAGACCCAGTACTTC	NA	TRBV7-7	TRBJ2-5	TRBD1
CATSRDTYGYTF	TGTGCCACCAGCAGAGATACTTATGGCTACACCTTC	NA	TRBV15	TRBJ1-2	NA
CASSEYKTGLGDNSPLHF	TGTGCCAGCAGTGAATATAAGACAGGTCTGGGGGATAATTCACCCCTCCACTTT	NA	TRBV25-1	TRBJ1-6	NA
CASSSFRGRGSNYGYTF	TGTGCCAGCAGCTCTTTCAGGGGGCGCGGGTCTAACTATGGCTACACCTTC	NA	TRBV5-4	TRBJ1-2	TRBD1
CASGRESSYNEQFF	TGTGCCAGCGGGAGGGAGAGCTCCTACAATGAGCAGTTCTTC	NA	TRBV9	TRBJ2-1	TRBD2
CASSPRAPLTTFF	TGCGCCAGCAGTCCGAGGGCACCCCTGACAACTTTCTTT	NA	TRBV23-1	TRBJ1-1	NA
CASSSVPGLNTEAFF	TGTGCCAGTAGTTCCGTCCCGGGACTCAACACTGAAGCTTTCTTT	NA	TRBV19	TRBJ1-1	NA
CASSYRAGRAFF	TGTGCCAGCAGCTACAGGGCTGGAAGAGCTTTCTTT	NA	TRBV3-1/TRBV3-2	TRBJ1-1	NA
CASSQERAVYGYTF	TGTGCCAGCAGCCAAGAGAGAGCTGTCTATGGCTACACCTTC	NA	TRBV3-1/TRBV3-2	TRBJ1-2	NA
CASSPGGTNSPLHF	TGTGCCAGCAGCCCTGGGGGGACTAATTCACCCCTCCACTTT	once	TRBV9	TRBJ1-6	NA
CASSNCPGGDSGSNTGELFF	TGTGCCAGCAGCAACTGTCCCGGGGGAGACTCGGGATCGAACACCGGGGAGCTGTTTTTT	NA	TRBV21-1	TRBJ2-2	NA
CASSLEVGDRDYEQYF	TGTGCCAGCAGTTTAGAGGTGGGGGACAGGGACTACGAGCAGTACTTC	NA	TRBV27	TRBJ2-7	TRBD1
CASRQTGGNSPLHF	TGTGCCAGCAGACAGACAGGGGGCAATTCACCCCTCCACTTT	NA	TRBV7-9	TRBJ1-6	TRBD1
CASSHQGLNTEAFF	TGTGCCAGCAGCCATCAGGGGCTTAACACTGAAGCTTTCTTT	once	TRBV9	TRBJ1-1	NA
CASSQDLTSSEWYF	TGTGCCAGCAGCCAAGATCTCACTAGCTCCGAGTGGTATTTT	once	TRBV14	TRBJ2-3	NA
CASSPPTGGGTEAFF	TGTGCCAGCTCACCACCGACGGGGGGGGGCACTGAAGCTTTCTTT	NA	TRBV18	TRBJ1-1	NA
CASRRTGVNEKLFF	TGTGCCAGCAGGCGAACAGGGGTTAATGAAAAACTGTTTTTT	NA	TRBV5-8	TRBJ1-4	TRBD1
CASSVGQGASPLHF	TGTGCCAGCAGCGTAGGGCAGGGCGCGTCACCCCTCCACTTT	NA	TRBV9	TRBJ1-6	NA
CASSLPTGSEQYF	TGTGCCAGCAGTTTACCGACAGGCAGCGAGCAGTACTTC	once	TRBV28	TRBJ2-7	NA
CASSPGGGGSTDTQYF	TGCGCCAGCAGCCCCGGGGGCGGGGGGAGCACAGATACGCAGTATTTT	NA	TRBV5-1	TRBJ2-3	TRBD2
CASRELTGAGNTIYF	TGTGCCAGCAGGGAACTGACAGGGGCTGGAAACACCATATATTTT	NA	TRBV28	TRBJ1-3	TRBD1
CATTREMRNEKLFF	TGTGCCACCACCCGGGAGATGAGAAATGAAAAACTGTTTTTT	NA	TRBV2	TRBJ1-4	NA
CASSLGPPRSGGASGELFF	TGTGCCAGCAGCTTGGGTCCCCCCCGTAGCGGGGGGGCTTCCGGGGAGCTGTTTTTT	NA	TRBV5-5	TRBJ2-2	TRBD2
CASSLGFGGRNNEQFF	TGTGCCAGCAGCTTAGGTTTTGGCGGGAGGAACAATGAGCAGTTCTTC	NA	TRBV7-8	TRBJ2-1	TRBD2
CSVGLAGGYTDTQYF	TGCAGCGTTGGGCTAGCGGGGGGCTACACAGATACGCAGTATTTT	NA	TRBV29-1	TRBJ2-3	TRBD2
CASCTGSTDTQYF	TGTGCCAGTTGTACAGGGTCCACAGATACGCAGTATTTT	NA	TRBV19	TRBJ2-3	NA
CASSVSGGGEQYF	TGTGCCAGCAGTGTCAGCGGGGGAGGAGAGCAGTACTTC	once	TRBV2	TRBJ2-7	TRBD2
CASSVGASGSYNEQFF	TGTGCCAGCAGCGTAGGGGCTAGCGGTTCCTACAATGAGCAGTTCTTC	once	TRBV9	TRBJ2-1	TRBD2
CSVGRDRGGEQYF	TGCAGCGTAGGCCGGGACAGGGGAGGCGAGCAGTACTTC	NA	TRBV29-1	TRBJ2-7	TRBD1
CASSWSGFYNEQFF	TGTGCCAGCAGCTGGAGCGGTTTCTACAATGAGCAGTTCTTC	NA	TRBV7-9	TRBJ2-1	NA
CAIYSSGDGELFF	TGTGCCATTTATAGCTCGGGGGACGGGGAGCTGTTTTTT	NA	TRBV10-3	TRBJ2-2	NA
CASSPIEGATNEKLFF	TGTGCCAGCTCACCAATAGAGGGCGCAACTAATGAAAAACTGTTTTTT	NA	TRBV18	TRBJ1-4	NA
CASSGRRGQDEKLFF	TGTGCCAGCAGTGGTAGGAGGGGGCAGGATGAAAAACTGTTTTTT	NA	TRBV25-1	TRBJ1-4	TRBD1
CASSLTGVDTIYF	TGTGCCAGCAGCTTGACAGGGGTAGACACCATATATTTT	NA	TRBV7-9	TRBJ1-3	TRBD1
CASSATTEGTEAFF	TGTGCCAGCAGCGCGACGACAGAAGGTACTGAAGCTTTCTTT	NA	TRBV9	TRBJ1-1	NA
CASTRAGTQNYGYTF	TGTGCCAGCACTAGGGCCGGGACTCAAAACTATGGCTACACCTTC	NA	TRBV7-2	TRBJ1-2	NA
CASSYPQGRGSSYEQYF	TGTGCCAGCAGCTATCCTCAGGGCAGGGGGAGCTCCTACGAGCAGTACTTC	NA	TRBV6-2/TRBV6-3	TRBJ2-7	TRBD1
CASSPLPVPSNQPQHF	TGTGCCAGCAGTCCTCTACCGGTTCCTAGCAATCAGCCCCAGCATTTT	once	TRBV27	TRBJ1-5	NA
CASSPFTDTQYF	TGTGCCAGCAGCCCCTTCACAGATACGCAGTATTTT	NA	TRBV7-2	TRBJ2-3	NA